These 6 T cell receptor beta chains came from one sample sequenced in a study of cytomegalovirus exposure and HLA in healthy donors. The PCR contained 60 Vbeta and 13 Jbeta primers. Generated by immunoSEQ multiplex PCR, the TCRdb table keeps only in-frame clones and is missing some. The repertoire holds around 200,000 clones, with 77% as singletons. Sequenced input: PBMCs. The receptors come from a woman in her sixties or seventies in good health and CMV-seropositive.

The chain combines TRBV5-1 with TRBJ1-1; 7 bases match TRBD1. The trim removed 0 bases at V and 0 bases at J, leaving 8 bases unmatched. CDR1 SGHRS and CDR2 YFSETQ come from the germline V gene. The CDR3 is made up of 17 amino acids. The DNA for the CDR3 is TGCGCCAGCAGCTTGGCCGTGACCGGGACAGTGAACACTGAAGCTTTCTTT. Protein: CASSLAVTGTVNTEAFF. Looking up the rest from reference TRBV5-1 and TRBJ1-1 gives the full variable domain: KAGVTQTPRYLIKTRGQQVTLSCSPISGHRSVSWYQQTPGQGLQFLFEYFSETQRNKGNFPGRFSGRQFSNSRSEMNVSTLELGDSALYLCASSLAVTGTVNTEAFFGQGTRLTVV.

The count of this clone is one. This chain connects TRBV19 to TRBJ2-2; possible D gene TRBD2, 6 bases. There are 15 residues in the CDR3. With 7 bases removed from V and 6 bases from J, the gap between germline ends came to 18 bases. In germline, CDR1 is LNHDA, CDR2 SQIVND (reference sequence). The DNA of the CDR3 is TGTGCCAGTACCCTGACTAGTATCCCCCCCGGGGAGCTGTTTTTT. Its translation is CASTLTSIPPGELFF.

The chain couples TRBV6-1 to TRBJ2-7; 7 nucleotides line up with TRBD1. The length of the CDR3 is 15 residues. CDR1 and CDR2 from the germline V gene are MNHNS and SASEGT. Trimming at V came to 6 bases and at J to 2 bases, leaving 10 bases not matched to a gene. CDR3 residues: CASSPNRGIPYEQYF. The CDR3 nucleotides read TGTGCCAGCAGCCCGAACAGGGGTATTCCCTACGAGCAGTACTTC.

This rearrangement joins TRBV5-1 to TRBJ2-3, with 7 bases fitting TRBD2. J was trimmed by 2 bases and V by 1 base; bases with no gene match: 4. There are 15 residues in the CDR3. The germline V gene encodes CDR1 SGHRS and CDR2 YFSETQ. CDR3 protein: CASSLSGDYTDTQYF. CDR3 nucleotide sequence: TGCGCCAGCAGCTTGAGCGGGGATTACACAGATACGCAGTATTTT. The complete variable domain, with remaining parts taken from reference TRBV5-1 and TRBJ2-3, reads KAGVTQTPRYLIKTRGQQVTLSCSPISGHRSVSWYQQTPGQGLQFLFEYFSETQRNKGNFPGRFSGRQFSNSRSEMNVSTLELGDSALYLCASSLSGDYTDTQYFGPGTRLTVL.

This chain links TRBV6-6 with TRBJ2-3; TRBD2 agrees at 7 bases. Germline assignment: CDR1 MNHNY and CDR2 SVGAGI (reference sequence). The CDR3 runs to 13 residues. V lost 10 bases and J lost 2; bases outside the gene matches: 6. CDR3 amino acids: CAIQRGSTDTQYF. The CDR3 DNA is TGTGCCATTCAGCGGGGTTCCACAGATACGCAGTATTTT.

This chain uses TRBV7-6 with TRBJ2-2; 11 bases line up with TRBD2. J lost 12 bases, V lost 4 bases, and 4 bases had no gene match. The CDR3 is 13 amino acids. Germline-derived CDR1 and CDR2 are SGHVS and FNYEAQ. Here the CDR3 reads CASSSIAGGQLFF. The CDR3 nucleotides read TGTGCCAGCAGCTCTATAGCGGGGGGGCAGCTGTTTTTT.